This section outlines one T cell receptor (beta chain) sequence together with its context. What it recognizes is unknown. The data belong to a study of B cell selection in AIRE deficiency. Repertoires were generated with immunoSEQ multiplex PCR, while TCRdb's copy carries only in-frame clones and drops some. The table includes 20,000 to 25,000 clones, approximately 97% detected once. Regarding the study as a whole: Of several thousand shared Treg TCRbeta sequences, around 32% were healthy-only, about 8.6% patient-only. Around 30% of healthy-shared Treg TCRbeta sequences appeared in patient Tconv cells. With only TCRbeta sequenced, roughly 40% of shared healthy Treg sequences overlapped Tconv. Shared Treg sequences were biased toward short CDR3s with few non-templated nucleotide insertions.

Sorting defined conventional CD4 T cells as CD4+CD127+. The germline CDR1 and CDR2 sequences are MNHEY and SMNVEV (reference sequence). J lost 2 bases, V lost 7 bases, and 16 bases had no gene match. This CDR3 comprises 17 residues. The rearrangement uses TRBV27 and TRBJ1-2; the match to TRBD1 covers 7 bases. What was sequenced was conventional CD4+ T cells sorted from PBMCs. The origin of this receptor is a human donor with AIRE deficiency. The CDR3, as DNA: TGTGCCAGCATGAGCAGCAGGGGGAGACCATGGAACTATGGCTACACCTTC. Its translation is CASMSSRGRPWNYGYTF.